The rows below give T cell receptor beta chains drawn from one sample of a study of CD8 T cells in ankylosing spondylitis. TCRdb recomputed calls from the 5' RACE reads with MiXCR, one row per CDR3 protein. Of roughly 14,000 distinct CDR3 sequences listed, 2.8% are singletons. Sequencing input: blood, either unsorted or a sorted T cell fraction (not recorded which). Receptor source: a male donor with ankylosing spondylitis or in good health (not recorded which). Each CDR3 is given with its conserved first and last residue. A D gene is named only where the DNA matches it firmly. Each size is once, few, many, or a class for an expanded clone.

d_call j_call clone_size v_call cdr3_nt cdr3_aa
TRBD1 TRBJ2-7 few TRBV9 TGTGCCACCAGCGTAGAGGGGACAGCGTTCGAGCAGTACTTC CATSVEGTAFEQYF
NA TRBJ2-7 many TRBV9 TGTGCCAGCAGCCCAGAGGCGGCAGGGAGCTCCTACGAGCAGTACTTC CASSPEAAGSSYEQYF
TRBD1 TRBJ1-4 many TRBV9 TGTGCCAGCAGCGAAACCGGGACAGGGACTTCGAAACTGTTTTTT CASSETGTGTSKLFF
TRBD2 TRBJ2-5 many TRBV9 TGTGCCAGCAGCGTAGGGGGCGGGGGGTACCAAGAGACCCAGTACTTC CASSVGGGGYQETQYF
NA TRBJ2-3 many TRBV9 TGTGCCAGCAGCGTGGGGCACACAGATACGCAGTATTTT CASSVGHTDTQYF
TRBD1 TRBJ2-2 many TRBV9 TGTGCCAGCAGCGTTCGGACAGGGGGCGACACCGGGGAGCTGTTTTTT CASSVRTGGDTGELFF
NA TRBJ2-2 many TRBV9 TGTGCCAGCAGCGTAGTAGAGGGAGACACCGGGGAGCTGTTTTTT CASSVVEGDTGELFF
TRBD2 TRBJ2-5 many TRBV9 TGTGCCAGCAGCCCGAGCTCACTAGCGAGGGGCTTCGGGGAGACCCAGTACTTC CASSPSSLARGFGETQYF
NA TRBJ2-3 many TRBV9 TGTGCCAGCAGCCAGGGGGGTTCCGCAGATACGCAGTATTTT CASSQGGSADTQYF
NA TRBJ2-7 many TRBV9 TGTGCCAGCAGCGTAGACGGGAACGAGCAGTACTTC CASSVDGNEQYF
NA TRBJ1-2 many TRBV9 TGTGCCAGCAGTGTGGATGCGGTGATTACTAACTATGGCTACACCTTC CASSVDAVITNYGYTF
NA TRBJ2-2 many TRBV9 TGTGCCAGCAGCGTAATGTTAGTGAACACCGGGGAGCTGTTTTTT CASSVMLVNTGELFF
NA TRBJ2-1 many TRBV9 TGTGCCAGCAGCGTAAGTGAGACAAGATACAATGAGCAGTTCTTC CASSVSETRYNEQFF
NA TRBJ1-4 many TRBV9 TGTGCCAGCGGGAGACAGACTAATGAAAAACTGTTTTTT CASGRQTNEKLFF
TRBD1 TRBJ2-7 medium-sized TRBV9 TGTGCCAGCAGCGCAAGGGACAGTCCGGCGATCCAGCAGTACTTC CASSARDSPAIQQYF